These T cell receptor beta chains were read from a single sample in a study of cytomegalovirus exposure and HLA in healthy donors. Clones were sequenced by immunoSEQ multiplex PCR, and TCRdb holds only the in-frame ones, with some missing. The sample has 95,000 to 150,000 clones, around 77% seen once. Sequenced: PBMCs. These receptors were collected from a man younger than 30 in good health and CMV-seropositive. The CDR3 runs from the conserved cysteine through the conserved F or W.

>TRBV27|TRBJ2-7
CASRRDYGPPEQYF
>TRBV21-1|TRBJ1-6
CASSNIQSSYNSPLHF
>TRBV9|TRBJ2-1
CASSGSTYNEQFF
>TRBV6-1|TRBJ2-5
CASSELRGRQETQYF
>TRBV19|TRBJ2-4
CASSSQDRGRNSQYF
>TRBV7-9|TRBJ2-5
CASSLSGVKTQYF
>TRBV6-5|TRBJ2-7
CASSYTDRAEQYF
>TRBV30|TRBJ1-1
CASTATGRTEAFF
>TRBV29-1|TRBJ2-3
CSVRGLASQYF
>TRBV2|TRBJ1-2
CTGGLITDYGYTF
>TRBV7-6|TRBJ2-5
CASSLSSSGGNQETQYF
>TRBV19|TRBJ1-3
CASSEAYSGNTIYF
>TRBV5-4|TRBJ2-6
CASSLAQVSSGANGLTF
>TRBV5-4|TRBJ2-2
CASSPGTGELFF
>TRBV19|TRBJ2-2
CASTRVTQKGGELFF
>TRBV5-4|TRBJ2-6
CASSLRYGSSGANGLTF
>TRBV5-1|TRBJ1-4
CASRQANEKLFF
>TRBV19|TRBJ1-6
CASSISWGQPLHF
>TRBV5-3|TRBJ1-2
CARSVDRGRGGYTF
>TRBV7-9|TRBJ1-5
CSSSSGGQPQHF
>TRBV5-4|TRBJ1-6
CASGGMGNSPLHF
>TRBV19|TRBJ1-4
CASSIDTGKFEKLFF
>TRBV15|TRBJ2-3
CATSRGRTYTDTQYF
>TRBV4-1|TRBJ1-1
CASSQGTGGPLDTEAFF
>TRBV18|TRBJ2-2
CASSPSRDTGELFF
>TRBV9|TRBJ1-4
CASSPSDWANEKLFF
>TRBV30|TRBJ1-5
CAWASGQGYQPQHF
>TRBV5-1|TRBJ1-2
CASSPDPGTAGGYTF